Shown below are 9 T cell receptor beta chains from a single sample sequenced in a study of blood T cell repertoires in COVID-19. Measured with immunoSEQ multiplex PCR; TCRdb has only the in-frame clones, and not every one. The repertoire holds approximately 280,000 clones, around 84% seen once, with more than 1.1% in the top ten. The sample taken for sequencing was peripheral blood. The receptors were gathered from a human donor with COVID-19, enrolled during active disease. The donor label of this sample is uncertain.

The chain is built from TRBV5-1 and TRBJ1-4, with TRBD1 as a possible D gene (5 bases). Trimming removed 2 bases at V and 8 bases at J, with 16 bases between. The CDR3 is 15 amino acids. CDR1 and CDR2 from the germline V gene are SGHRS and YFSETQ. Here the CDR3 DNA reads TGCGCCAGCAGCTTAATCCGGGGCGCGGGAGAAAAACTGTTTTTT. As protein: CASSLIRGAGEKLFF.

The rearrangement links TRBV21-1 to TRBJ2-3; the table's D gene call, TRBD1, was not cross checked with the DNA. TRBV21-1 corresponds to a pseudogene. This CDR3 spans 20 amino acids. CDR3 region: CASSKERAGSRDRGLDTQYF. The CDR3 nucleotides are TGTGCCAGCAGCAAAGAACGGGCGGGGTCCCGGGACAGGGGGTTAGATACGCAGTATTTT.

The chain recombines TRBV24-1 with TRBJ2-3; D might be TRBD2 (5 bases). This CDR3 is built from 16 residues. Germline CDR1 is KGHDR and CDR2 is SFDVKD. Deletions cut 3 bases from V and 1 base from J, with 13 bases between. The CDR3 reads CATSDPPARGTDTQYF. CDR3 DNA: TGTGCCACCAGTGATCCGCCGGCGAGGGGCACAGATACGCAGTATTTT.

This rearrangement joins TRBV18 to TRBJ1-4; TRBD1 might be the D (5 bases). The germline V gene has CDR1 KGHSH and CDR2 LQKENI. This CDR3 is built from 12 residues. V lost 3 bases and J lost 8, with 7 bases in between. The CDR3, as DNA: TGTGCCAGCTCACCGAACAGGGAAAAACTGTTTTTT. Translating gives CASSPNREKLFF. The complete variable domain, with remaining parts taken from reference TRBV18 and TRBJ1-4, reads NAGVMQNPRHLVRRRGQEARLRCSPMKGHSHVYWYRQLPEEGLKFMVYLQKENIIDESGMPKERFSAEFPKEGPSILRIQQVVRGDSAAYFCASSPNREKLFFGSGTQLSVL.

As DNA, the CDR3 is TGTGCCAGCAGTACCAGGGGGTCGGACTATGGCTACACCTTC. Its translation: CASSTRGSDYGYTF. V and J are TRBV28 and TRBJ1-2, with TRBD1 matching 7 bases. V dropped 5 bases and J dropped 3; count of bases not matched to a gene: 6. The CDR3 consists of 14 residues. Germline CDR1 MDHEN, CDR2 SYDVKM.

J is TRBJ1-1 and V is TRBV28, with 7 bases identical to TRBD1. Germline assignment: CDR1 MDHEN and CDR2 SYDVKM. V gave up 10 bases and J gave up 5 bases; unmatched junction bases: 7. This CDR3 contains 12 residues. Here the CDR3 reads CAIFLQGTEAFF. The DNA for the CDR3 is TGTGCCATCTTTCTACAGGGGACTGAAGCTTTCTTT.

This clone was recorded a few times. The chain has TRBV6-2 or TRBV6-3 and TRBJ2-7; 8 nucleotides agree with TRBD1. The germline gives CDR1 MNHEY, CDR2 SVGEGT. The length of the CDR3 is 16 residues. Unmatched junction bases numbered 15, after V lost 7 bases and J lost 4 bases. As DNA, the CDR3 is TGTGCCAGCACCCCGGGACAGGAGGTCTTAGAGTACGAGCAGTACTTC. The encoded protein is CASTPGQEVLEYEQYF.

This clone was observed a few times. The V gene is TRBV19, the J gene TRBJ2-1; TRBD2 aligns across 11 bases. The CDR3 is 16 amino acids. Trimming removed 5 bases from V and 4 bases from J; junction bases left unmatched: 7. Germline CDR1 reads LNHDA; CDR2 reads SQIVND (reference sequence). For the CDR3, the DNA is TGTGCCAGTAGTGACACCGGGACTAGCGGATACAATGAGCAGTTCTTC. Its translation: CASSDTGTSGYNEQFF. The whole variable domain, remainder taken from reference TRBV19 and TRBJ2-1, is DGGITQSPKYLFRKEGQNVTLSCEQNLNHDAMYWYRQDPGQGLRLIYYSQIVNDFQKGDIAEGYSVSREKKESFPLTVTSAQKNPTAFYLCASSDTGTSGYNEQFFGPGTRLTVL.

The rearrangement joins TRBV4-3 to TRBJ1-6, with D tentatively TRBD1 (5 bases). Germline assignment: CDR1 LGHNA and CDR2 YSLEER. V lost 1 base, J lost 0 bases, and 13 bases lay in between. The CDR3 has 18 residues. The CDR3 loop is CASSQVTVTSSYNSPLHF. DNA of the CDR3: TGCGCCAGCAGCCAAGTGACAGTTACGAGCTCCTATAATTCACCCCTCCACTTT.